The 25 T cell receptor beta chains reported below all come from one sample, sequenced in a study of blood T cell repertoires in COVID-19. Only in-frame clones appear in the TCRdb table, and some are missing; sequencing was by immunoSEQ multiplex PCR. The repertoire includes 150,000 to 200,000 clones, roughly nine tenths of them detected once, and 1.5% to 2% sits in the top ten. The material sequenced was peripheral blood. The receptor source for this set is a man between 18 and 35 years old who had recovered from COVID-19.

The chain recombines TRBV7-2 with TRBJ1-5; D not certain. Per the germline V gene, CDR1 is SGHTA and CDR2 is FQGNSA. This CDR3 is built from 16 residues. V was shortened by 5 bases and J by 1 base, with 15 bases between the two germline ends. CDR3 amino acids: CASSPAYVRSNQPQHF. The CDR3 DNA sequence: TGTGCCAGCAGCCCCGCCTACGTTCGCAGCAATCAGCCCCAGCATTTT.

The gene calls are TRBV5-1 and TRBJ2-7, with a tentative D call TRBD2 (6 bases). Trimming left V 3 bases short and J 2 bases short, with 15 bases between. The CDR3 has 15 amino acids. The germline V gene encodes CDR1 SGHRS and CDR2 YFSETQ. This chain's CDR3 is CASSSGFSGTYEQYF. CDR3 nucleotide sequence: TGCGCCAGCAGCTCGGGGTTTAGCGGCACCTACGAGCAGTACTTC.

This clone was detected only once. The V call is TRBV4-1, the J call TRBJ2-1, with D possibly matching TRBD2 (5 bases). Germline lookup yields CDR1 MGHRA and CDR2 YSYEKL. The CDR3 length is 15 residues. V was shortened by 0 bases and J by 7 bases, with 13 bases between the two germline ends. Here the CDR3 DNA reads TGCGCCAGCAGCCAAGATCTGTCTTCGGGGAATGAGCAGTTCTTC. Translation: CASSQDLSSGNEQFF.

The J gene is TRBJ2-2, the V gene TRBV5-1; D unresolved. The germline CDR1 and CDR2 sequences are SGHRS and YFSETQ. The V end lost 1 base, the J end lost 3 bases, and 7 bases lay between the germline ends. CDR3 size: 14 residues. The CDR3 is CASSLWSDTGELFF. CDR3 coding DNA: TGCGCCAGCAGCTTGTGGTCAGACACCGGGGAGCTGTTTTTT.

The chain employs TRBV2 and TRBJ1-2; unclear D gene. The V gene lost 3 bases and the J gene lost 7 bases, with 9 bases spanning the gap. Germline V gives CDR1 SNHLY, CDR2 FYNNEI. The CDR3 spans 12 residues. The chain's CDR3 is CASSESHRGYTF. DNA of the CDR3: TGTGCCAGCAGTGAGAGTCACCGTGGCTACACCTTC. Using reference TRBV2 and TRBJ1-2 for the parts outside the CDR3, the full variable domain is EPEVTQTPSHQVTQMGQEVILRCVPISNHLYFYWYRQILGQKVEFLVSFYNNEISEKSEIFDDQFSVERPDGSNFTLKIRSTKLEDSAMYFCASSESHRGYTFGSGTRLTVV.

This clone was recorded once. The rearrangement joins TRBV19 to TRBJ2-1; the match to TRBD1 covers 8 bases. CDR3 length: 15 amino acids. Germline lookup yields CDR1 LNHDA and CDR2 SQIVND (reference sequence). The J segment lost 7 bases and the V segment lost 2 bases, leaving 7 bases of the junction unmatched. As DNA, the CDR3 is TGTGCCAGTAGTATAAGGGACAGGTCGATAAATGAGCAGTTCTTC. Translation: CASSIRDRSINEQFF.

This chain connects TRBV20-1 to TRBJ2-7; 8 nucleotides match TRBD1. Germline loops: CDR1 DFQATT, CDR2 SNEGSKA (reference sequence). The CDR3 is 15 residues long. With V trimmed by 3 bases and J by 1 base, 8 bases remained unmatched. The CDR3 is CSASSLDRASYEQYF. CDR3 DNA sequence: TGCAGTGCTAGTTCTTTGGACAGGGCGTCCTACGAGCAGTACTTC.

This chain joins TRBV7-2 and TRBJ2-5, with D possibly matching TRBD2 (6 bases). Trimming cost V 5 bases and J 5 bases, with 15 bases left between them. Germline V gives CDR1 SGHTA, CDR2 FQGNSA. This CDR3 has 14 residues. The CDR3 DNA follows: TGTGCCAGCAGCCCGAACCGGGAGCTGGAGACCCAGTACTTC. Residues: CASSPNRELETQYF. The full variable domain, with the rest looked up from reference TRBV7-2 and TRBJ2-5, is GAGVSQSPSNKVTEKGKDVELRCDPISGHTALYWYRQSLGQGLEFLIYFQGNSAPDKSGLPSDRFSAERTGGSVSTLTIQRTQQEDSAVYLCASSPNRELETQYFGPGTRLLVL.

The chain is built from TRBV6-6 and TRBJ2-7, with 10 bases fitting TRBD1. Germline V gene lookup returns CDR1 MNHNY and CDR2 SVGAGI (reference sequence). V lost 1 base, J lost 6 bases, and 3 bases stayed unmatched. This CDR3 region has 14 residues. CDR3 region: CASSYWDRGFEQYF. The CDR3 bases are TGTGCCAGCAGTTACTGGGACAGGGGATTCGAGCAGTACTTC.

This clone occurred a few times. Written as DNA, the CDR3 is TGCGCCAGCAGCCCTGATCGCGACTCTAACTATGGCTACACCTTC. It codes for CASSPDRDSNYGYTF. The V and J genes are TRBV4-3 and TRBJ1-2; D gene ambiguous. This CDR3 contains 15 residues. V was clipped by 4 bases and J by 0 bases, with 12 bases between them. Germline CDR1 reads LGHNA; CDR2 reads YSLEER.

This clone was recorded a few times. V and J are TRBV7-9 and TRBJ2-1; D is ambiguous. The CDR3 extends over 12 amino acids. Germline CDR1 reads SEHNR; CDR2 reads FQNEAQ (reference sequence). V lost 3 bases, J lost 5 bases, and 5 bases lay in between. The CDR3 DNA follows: TGTGCCAGCAGCTTGAGTCACAATGAGCAGTTCTTC. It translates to CASSLSHNEQFF.

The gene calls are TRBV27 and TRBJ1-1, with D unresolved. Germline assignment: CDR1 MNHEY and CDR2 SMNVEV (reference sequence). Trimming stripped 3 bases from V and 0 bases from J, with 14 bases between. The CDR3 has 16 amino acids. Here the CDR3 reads CASSLGGVKMNTEAFF. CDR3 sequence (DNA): TGTGCCAGCAGTTTGGGAGGTGTGAAAATGAACACTGAAGCTTTCTTT.

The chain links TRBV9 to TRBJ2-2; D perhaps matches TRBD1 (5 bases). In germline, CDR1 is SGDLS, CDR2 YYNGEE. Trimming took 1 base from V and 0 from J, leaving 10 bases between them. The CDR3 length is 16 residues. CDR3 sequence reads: CASSVFRAANTGELFF. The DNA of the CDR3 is TGTGCCAGCAGCGTATTCAGGGCGGCGAACACCGGGGAGCTGTTTTTT.

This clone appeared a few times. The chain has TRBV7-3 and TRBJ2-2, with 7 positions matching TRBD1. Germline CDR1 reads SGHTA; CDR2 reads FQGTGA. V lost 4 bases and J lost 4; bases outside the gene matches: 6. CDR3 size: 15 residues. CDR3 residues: CASSYNRGFTGELFF. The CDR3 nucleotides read TGTGCCAGCAGCTATAACAGGGGTTTCACCGGGGAGCTGTTTTTT. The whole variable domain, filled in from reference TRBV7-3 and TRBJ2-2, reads GAGVSQTPSNKVTEKGKYVELRCDPISGHTALYWYRQSLGQGPEFLIYFQGTGAADDSGLPNDRFFAVRPEGSVSTLKIQRTERGDSAVYLCASSYNRGFTGELFFGEGSRLTVL.

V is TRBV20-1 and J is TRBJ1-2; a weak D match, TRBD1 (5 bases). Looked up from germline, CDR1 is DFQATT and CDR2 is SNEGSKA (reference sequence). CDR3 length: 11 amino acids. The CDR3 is CRGLTVTGYTF. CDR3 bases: TGCAGGGGTCTGACAGTTACTGGCTACACCTTC.

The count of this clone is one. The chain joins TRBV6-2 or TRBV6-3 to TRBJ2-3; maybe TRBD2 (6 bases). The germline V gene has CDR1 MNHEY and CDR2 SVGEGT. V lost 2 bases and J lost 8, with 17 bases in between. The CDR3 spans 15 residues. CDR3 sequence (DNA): TGTGCCAGCAGTTACCCGTCGCGGGAATTGGGTACGCAGTATTTT. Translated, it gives CASSYPSRELGTQYF.

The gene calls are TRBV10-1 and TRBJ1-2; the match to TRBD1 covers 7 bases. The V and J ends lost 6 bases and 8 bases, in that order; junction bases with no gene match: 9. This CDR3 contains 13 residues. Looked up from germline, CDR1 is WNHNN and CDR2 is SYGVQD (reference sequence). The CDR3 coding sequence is TGCGCCAGCAGCGCCGGGACAGCCACCGGCTACACCTTC. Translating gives CASSAGTATGYTF.

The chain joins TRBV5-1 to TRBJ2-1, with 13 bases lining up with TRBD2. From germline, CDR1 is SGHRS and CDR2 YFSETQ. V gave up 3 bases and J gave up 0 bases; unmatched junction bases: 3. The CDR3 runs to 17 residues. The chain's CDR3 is CASSWGTSGISYNEQFF. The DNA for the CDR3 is TGCGCCAGCAGCTGGGGGACTAGCGGGATCTCCTACAATGAGCAGTTCTTC. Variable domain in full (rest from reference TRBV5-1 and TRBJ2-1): KAGVTQTPRYLIKTRGQQVTLSCSPISGHRSVSWYQQTPGQGLQFLFEYFSETQRNKGNFPGRFSGRQFSNSRSEMNVSTLELGDSALYLCASSWGTSGISYNEQFFGPGTRLTVL.

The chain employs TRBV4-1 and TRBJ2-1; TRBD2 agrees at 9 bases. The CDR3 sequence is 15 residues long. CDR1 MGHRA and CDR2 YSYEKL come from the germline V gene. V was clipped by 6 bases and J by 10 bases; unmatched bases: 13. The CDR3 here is CASRGVLAGLREQFF. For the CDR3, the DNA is TGCGCCAGCAGGGGAGTGCTAGCGGGACTACGAGAGCAGTTCTTC.

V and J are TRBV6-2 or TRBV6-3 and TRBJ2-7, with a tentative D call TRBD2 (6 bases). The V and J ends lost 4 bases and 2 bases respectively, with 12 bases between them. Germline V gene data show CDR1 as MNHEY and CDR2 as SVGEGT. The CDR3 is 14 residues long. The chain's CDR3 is CASSFGGIPYEQYF. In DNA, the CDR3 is TGTGCCAGCAGTTTCGGGGGTATCCCCTACGAGCAGTACTTC.

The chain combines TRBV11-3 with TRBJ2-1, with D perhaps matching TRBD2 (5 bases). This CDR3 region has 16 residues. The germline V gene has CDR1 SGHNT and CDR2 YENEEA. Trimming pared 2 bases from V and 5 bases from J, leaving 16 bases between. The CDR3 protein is CASSLNSLAGNNEQFF. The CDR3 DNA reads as TGTGCCAGCAGCTTAAACTCCCTAGCAGGTAACAATGAGCAGTTCTTC.

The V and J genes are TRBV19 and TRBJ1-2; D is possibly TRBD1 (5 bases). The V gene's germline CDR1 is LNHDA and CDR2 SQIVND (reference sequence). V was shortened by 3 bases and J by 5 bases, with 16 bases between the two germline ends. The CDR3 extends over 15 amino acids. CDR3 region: CASSIGDRWVYGYTF. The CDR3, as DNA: TGTGCCAGTAGTATTGGAGACAGATGGGTGTATGGCTACACCTTC.

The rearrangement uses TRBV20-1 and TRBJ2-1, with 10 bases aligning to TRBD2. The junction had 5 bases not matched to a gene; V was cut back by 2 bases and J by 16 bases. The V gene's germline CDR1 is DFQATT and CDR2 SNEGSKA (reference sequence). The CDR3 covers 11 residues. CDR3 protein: CSARSAGGPFF. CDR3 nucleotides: TGCAGTGCTAGATCAGCGGGGGGGCCTTTCTTC.

This CDR3 is CASSRWEGVSEQYF. Written as DNA, the CDR3 is TGTGCCAGCAGTCGGTGGGAGGGGGTATCCGAGCAGTACTTC. This chain uses TRBV6-5 with TRBJ2-7, with D perhaps matching TRBD2 (7 bases). Trimming removed 5 bases at V and 6 bases at J, with 17 bases between. The CDR3 runs to 14 residues. CDR1 MNHEY and CDR2 SVGAGI come from the germline V gene.

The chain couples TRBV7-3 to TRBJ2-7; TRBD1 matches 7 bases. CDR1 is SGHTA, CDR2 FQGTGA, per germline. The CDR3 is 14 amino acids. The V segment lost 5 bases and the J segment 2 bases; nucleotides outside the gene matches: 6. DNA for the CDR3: TGTGCCAGCAGCCCACAGGGGAATCCCTACGAGCAGTACTTC. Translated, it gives CASSPQGNPYEQYF.